Below are 20 T cell receptor beta chains sequenced from a single sample in a study of Graves' ophthalmopathy and Graves' hyperthyroidism. For repertoire sequencing, the TCR beta CDR3 regions were amplified from RNA transcripts. The first round was an RT-PCR with HTBI primers, and the second round was a multiplex PCR. TCRdb redid the calling of the multiplex PCR reads with MiXCR, one entry per CDR3 protein. The sample lists 500,000 to 700,000 distinct CDR3 sequences; approximately 21% were seen once. The sequenced material came from peripheral blood. The receptors originated from a woman between 18 and 29 years old with stable Graves' hyperthyroidism. Some clones in this sample may be carry-over from other donors' samples.

This clonotype was observed many times. The chain recombines TRBV2 with TRBJ2-7, with D unresolved. Germline lookup yields CDR1 SNHLY and CDR2 FYNNEI. This CDR3 is 17 amino acids long. V was clipped by 2 bases and J by 0 bases, with 17 bases between them. The CDR3 is CASSEPPLATNSYEQYF. CDR3 coding DNA: TGTGCCAGCAGTGAACCTCCCTTAGCCACAAACTCCTACGAGCAGTACTTC. Combining the CDR3 with reference TRBV2 and TRBJ2-7 gives the whole variable domain EPEVTQTPSHQVTQMGQEVILRCVPISNHLYFYWYRQILGQKVEFLVSFYNNEISEKSEIFDDQFSVERPDGSNFTLKIRSTKLEDSAMYFCASSEPPLATNSYEQYFGPGTRLTVT.

This clonotype showed up many times. V and J are TRBV6-2 or TRBV6-3 and TRBJ2-7; D is tentatively TRBD1 or TRBD2 (5 bases each). The CDR3 has 13 amino acids. CDR1 and CDR2 from the germline V gene are MNHEY and SVGEGT. The V and J ends lost 7 bases and 4 bases respectively, with 14 bases between them. CDR3 DNA: TGTGCCAGCACCAAGACCGGGGCATACGAGCAGTACTTC. Its translation: CASTKTGAYEQYF.

The sample holds many counts of this clonotype. With a much larger clone just one base away, this may be a read error. V usage is TRBV12-3 or TRBV12-4 and J usage is TRBJ2-5; 8 bases are a match to TRBD2. CDR3 length equals 14 residues. CDR3 in amino acids: CAGSSRTSSETQYF. DNA of the CDR3: TGTGCCGGCAGTTCCCGGACTAGCTCCGAGACCCAGTACTTC.

The chain joins TRBV5-1 to TRBJ2-5, with TRBD2 matching 7 bases. The CDR3 consists of 16 residues. Trimming cost V 4 bases and J 4 bases; bases outside gene matches: 13. CDR1 is SGHRS and CDR2 is YFSETQ in the germline V gene. CDR3 in amino acids: CASSPSGGRGTETQYF. The CDR3 DNA reads as TGCGCCAGCAGCCCGTCGGGCGGGAGAGGCACAGAGACCCAGTACTTC.

CDR3 sequence: CAIRKNNPGQGAYEQYF. CDR3 bases: TGTGCCATCAGGAAGAATAATCCGGGACAGGGGGCCTACGAGCAGTACTTC. The chain employs TRBV10-3 and TRBJ2-7; TRBD1 agrees at 11 bases. The CDR3 has 17 amino acids. V lost 6 bases, J lost 2 bases, and 12 bases stayed unmatched. Germline V gene data show CDR1 as ENHRY and CDR2 as SYGVKD.

This clonotype was detected only a few times. The chain combines TRBV6-1 with TRBJ1-5; maybe TRBD1 (6 bases). The ends were cut back, 4 bases at V and 2 bases at J, with 21 bases in the middle. The CDR3 totals 18 residues. Per the germline V gene, CDR1 is MNHNS and CDR2 is SASEGT. The CDR3 DNA reads TGTGCCAGCAGTGGGGTCAGGGGCGGCTATGTGGGCAATCAGCCCCAGCATTTT. Encoded protein: CASSGVRGGYVGNQPQHF.

This clonotype was detected once. The chain joins TRBV27 to TRBJ2-1, with 8 nucleotides matching TRBD1. Germline V lookup: CDR1 MNHEY, CDR2 SMNVEV (reference sequence). The junction had 4 bases not matched to a gene; V was cut back by 1 base and J by 8 bases. The CDR3 contains 14 residues. CDR3 coding DNA: TGTGCCAGCAGTTTATTGGACAGGGTCCATGAGCAGTTCTTC. It codes for CASSLLDRVHEQFF.

This clonotype was picked up one time. V is TRBV6-2 or TRBV6-3 and J is TRBJ2-1; D gene uncertain. The CDR3 covers 15 residues. Germline assignment: CDR1 MNHEY and CDR2 SVGEGT. Trimming took 4 bases from V and 4 from J, leaving 14 bases between them. The CDR3 region is CASSSGRARYNEQFF. CDR3 DNA sequence: TGTGCCAGCAGTTCCGGACGGGCGAGATACAATGAGCAGTTCTTC.

The rearrangement joins TRBV5-1 to TRBJ2-7; 8 positions agree with TRBD1. The length of the CDR3 is 15 residues. CDR1 and CDR2 from the germline V gene are SGHRS and YFSETQ. With V trimmed by 2 bases and J by 2 bases, 6 bases remained unmatched. The CDR3 nucleotides are TGCGCCAGCAGCTTCGGGACAGGCGCCGCCTACGAGCAGTACTTC. This codes for CASSFGTGAAYEQYF.

This clonotype was recorded at least ten times. The genes are TRBV2 and TRBJ2-7, with TRBD1 as a possible D gene (6 bases). CDR3 length: 13 amino acids. CDR1 is SNHLY and CDR2 is FYNNEI in the germline V gene. The V end lost 7 bases, the J end lost 3 bases, and 13 bases lay between the germline ends. The CDR3 DNA follows: TGTGCCAGCACCCTGGACAGTTACTACGAGCAGTACTTC. Its translation: CASTLDSYYEQYF.

This clonotype was found many times. The rearrangement uses TRBV3-1 and TRBJ1-5, with 7 bases matching TRBD1. The length of the CDR3 is 16 residues. Germline-derived CDR1 and CDR2 are LGHDT and YNNKEL (reference sequence). Trimming at V came to 1 base and at J to 1 base, leaving 4 bases not matched to a gene. The CDR3 is CASSQGVQGSNQPQHF. The CDR3 region has the DNA TGTGCCAGCAGCCAAGGCGTACAGGGGAGCAATCAGCCCCAGCATTTT.

The chain's CDR3 is CSARKGLAGDWETQYF. CDR3 DNA sequence: TGCAGTGCTAGAAAGGGCCTAGCGGGAGACTGGGAGACCCAGTACTTC. The rearrangement links TRBV20-1 to TRBJ2-5; 10 bases fit TRBD2. The germline V gene has CDR1 DFQATT and CDR2 SNEGSKA (reference sequence). Germline trimming cut 2 bases from V and 5 bases from J; bases unmatched to any gene: 11. This CDR3 contains 16 residues.

Only a few counts were recorded for this clonotype. The chain joins TRBV28 to TRBJ1-5, with a weak D call TRBD1 (5 bases). The CDR3 loop spans 18 amino acids. Per the germline V gene, CDR1 is MDHEN and CDR2 is SYDVKM. Between the trimmed V and J ends, which lost 3 bases and 0 bases, there was a span of 18 bases. CDR3 in amino acids: CASSFSLTGGGSNQPQHF. CDR3 DNA sequence: TGTGCCAGCAGTTTTAGCCTAACGGGGGGAGGTAGCAATCAGCCCCAGCATTTT.

This clonotype appeared many times. This sequence joins TRBV12-3 or TRBV12-4 and TRBJ2-2, with D tentatively TRBD2 (6 bases). Trimming removed 6 bases at V and 5 bases at J, with 13 bases between. The CDR3 consists of 14 residues. DNA for the CDR3: TGTGCCAGCAGCCTCCGGAGGGAGACCGGGGAGCTGTTTTTT. This codes for CASSLRRETGELFF.

Only a few counts were recorded for this clonotype. The rearrangement links TRBV27 to TRBJ1-6; D is unclear. The CDR3 loop spans 13 amino acids. Germline values: CDR1 MNHEY, CDR2 SMNVEV (reference sequence). V was pared by 2 bases and J by 13 bases, with 12 bases between. The CDR3 region has the DNA TGTGCCAGCAGTTTAAATGAAGGGTGGCCCCTCCACTTT. Its protein product is CASSLNEGWPLHF.

On this clonotype: Being one base from a much bigger clone, this may be a read error. The chain recombines TRBV9 with TRBJ1-1; TRBD1 matches 8 bases. This CDR3 spans 15 amino acids. Germline-derived CDR1 and CDR2 are SGDLS and YYNGEE. CDR3 residues: CASIVEAGGNTEAFF. The CDR3 nucleotides are TGTGCCAGCATCGTAGAGGCAGGGGGCAACACTGAAGCTTTCTTT.

V gene TRBV20-1 combines with J gene TRBJ2-5, with 7 bases that match TRBD1. The V gene end was trimmed by 6 bases and the J gene end by 1 base; junction bases not matched to a gene: 5. Germline V gene data show CDR1 as DFQATT and CDR2 as SNEGSKA (reference sequence). This CDR3 comprises 13 residues. CDR3 coding DNA: TGCAGTGCCCTGGGACAGCTCCAAGAGACCCAGTACTTC. Its protein is CSALGQLQETQYF.

This clonotype was seen ten or more times. CDR3 loop: CATVGTGLNQPQHF. The CDR3 bases are TGTGCCACCGTGGGGACAGGGCTGAATCAGCCCCAGCATTTT. The J gene is TRBJ1-5, the V gene TRBV6-1; 9 nucleotides align to TRBD1. Germline V gene lookup returns CDR1 MNHNS and CDR2 SASEGT. This CDR3 is 14 amino acids long. Germline trimming cut 10 bases from V and 4 bases from J; bases unmatched to any gene: 8.

This clonotype was recorded many times. The chain is built from TRBV28 and TRBJ1-2, with D unresolved. The CDR3 contains 13 residues. Germline V lookup: CDR1 MDHEN, CDR2 SYDVKM. Trimming pared 7 bases from V and 0 bases from J, leaving 9 bases between. The CDR3, as DNA: TGTGCCAGCAAGGGCGGAGCTAACTATGGCTACACCTTC. This codes for CASKGGANYGYTF.

This clonotype was picked up many times. This sequence joins TRBV9 and TRBJ2-7; maybe TRBD1 (6 bases). This CDR3 is 12 amino acids long. Between the trimmed V and J ends, which lost 6 bases and 3 bases, there was a span of 10 bases. Germline CDR1 is SGDLS and CDR2 is YYNGEE. In DNA, the CDR3 is TGTGCCAGCAATAGGGACAACTACGAGCAGTACTTC. Encoded protein: CASNRDNYEQYF.